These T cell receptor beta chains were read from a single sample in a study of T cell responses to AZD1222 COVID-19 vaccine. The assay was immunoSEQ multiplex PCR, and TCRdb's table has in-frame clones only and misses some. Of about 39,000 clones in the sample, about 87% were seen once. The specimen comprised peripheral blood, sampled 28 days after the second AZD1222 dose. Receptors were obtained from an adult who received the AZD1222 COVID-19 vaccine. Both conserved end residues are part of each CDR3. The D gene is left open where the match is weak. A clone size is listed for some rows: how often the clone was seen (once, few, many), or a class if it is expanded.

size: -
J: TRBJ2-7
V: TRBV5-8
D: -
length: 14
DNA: TGTGCCAGCAGCTTGGGGACAGCATACTTAGAGCAGTACTTC
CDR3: CASSLGTAYLEQYF

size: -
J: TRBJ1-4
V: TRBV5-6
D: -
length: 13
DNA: TGTGCCAGCAGCTTGGCACGACGTGAAAAACTGTTTTTT
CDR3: CASSLARREKLFF

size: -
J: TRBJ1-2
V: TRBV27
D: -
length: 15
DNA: TGTGCCAGCAGTTTTGGGGGATCTCTCAGGAGTGGCTACACCTTC
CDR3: CASSFGGSLRSGYTF

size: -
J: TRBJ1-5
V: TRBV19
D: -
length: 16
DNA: TGTGCCAGTAGTACGCGACAGGCAAATAGCAATCAGCCCCAGCATTTT
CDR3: CASSTRQANSNQPQHF

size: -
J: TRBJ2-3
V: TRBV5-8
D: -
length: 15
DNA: TGTGCCAGCAGCGCCGCAGGGTTTAGCACAGATACGCAGTATTTT
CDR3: CASSAAGFSTDTQYF

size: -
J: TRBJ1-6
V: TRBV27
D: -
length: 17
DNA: TGTGCCAGCAGTTCACCCATGGGGGGCGCGGGGAATTCACCCCTCCACTTT
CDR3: CASSSPMGGAGNSPLHF

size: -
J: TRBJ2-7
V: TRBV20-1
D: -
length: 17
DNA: TGCAGTGCTAGTCGAGGACAGAGTAATAAAGATCGCTACGAGCAGTACTTC
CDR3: CSASRGQSNKDRYEQYF

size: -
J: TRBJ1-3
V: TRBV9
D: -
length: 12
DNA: TGTGCCAGCAAAGGGGAGTACGACACCATATATTTT
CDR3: CASKGEYDTIYF

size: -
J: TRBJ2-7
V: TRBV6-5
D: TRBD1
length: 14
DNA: TGTGCCAGCAGGATGGGGGACAGCTCCTACGAGCAGTACTTC
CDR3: CASRMGDSSYEQYF

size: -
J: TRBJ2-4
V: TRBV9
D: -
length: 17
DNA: TGTGCCAGCAGCGTAGGCCCTTTTACAGGGACCAAAAACATTCAGTACTTC
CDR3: CASSVGPFTGTKNIQYF

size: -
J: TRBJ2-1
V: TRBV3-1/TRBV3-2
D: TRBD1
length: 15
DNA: TGTGCCAGCAGCCAATGGGGACAGGGTTACAATGAGCAGTTCTTC
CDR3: CASSQWGQGYNEQFF

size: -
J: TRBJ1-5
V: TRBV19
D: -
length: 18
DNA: TGTGCCAGTAGTATAGATCCGGGCAACAACTATCGCAATCAGCCCCAGCATTTT
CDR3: CASSIDPGNNYRNQPQHF

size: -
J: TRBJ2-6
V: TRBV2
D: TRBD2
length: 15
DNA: TGTGCCAGCAGTCGGGAGGGCGGTGGGGCCAACGTCCTGACTTTC
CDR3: CASSREGGGANVLTF

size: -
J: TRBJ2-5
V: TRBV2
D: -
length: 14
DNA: TGTGCCAGCGGCTCTCAGGGGAGGAGCGAGACCCAGTACTTC
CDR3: CASGSQGRSETQYF

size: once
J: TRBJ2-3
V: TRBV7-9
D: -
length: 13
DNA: TGTGCCAGCAGCTTAGCCGACAGAGATACGCAGTATTTT
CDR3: CASSLADRDTQYF

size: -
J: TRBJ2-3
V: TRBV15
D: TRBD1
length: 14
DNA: TGTGCCACCAGCAGGGACAGGGGTCCAGATACGCAGTATTTT
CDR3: CATSRDRGPDTQYF

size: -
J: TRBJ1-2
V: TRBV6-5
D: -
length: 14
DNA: TGTGCCAGCAAAGCCTCCTTTCTGGGTTATGGCTACACCTTC
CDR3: CASKASFLGYGYTF

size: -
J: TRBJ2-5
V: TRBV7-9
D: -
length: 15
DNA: TGTGCCAGCAGCTTACTCCTAGTCGTGGGAGAGACCCAGTACTTC
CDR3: CASSLLLVVGETQYF

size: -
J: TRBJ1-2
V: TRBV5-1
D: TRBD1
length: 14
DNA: TGCGCCAGCAGAACCTCCGGGACAGCTAATGGCTACACCTTC
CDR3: CASRTSGTANGYTF

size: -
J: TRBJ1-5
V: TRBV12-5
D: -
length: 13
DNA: TGTGCTAGTGGTTTAGAAGAACGGCAGCCCCAGCATTTT
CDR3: CASGLEERQPQHF

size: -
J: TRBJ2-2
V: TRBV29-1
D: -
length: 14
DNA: TGCAGCGTTGAAGAACAGGGTGGAACCGGGGAGCTGTTTTTT
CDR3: CSVEEQGGTGELFF

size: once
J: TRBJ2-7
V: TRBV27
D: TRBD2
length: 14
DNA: TGTGCCAGCAGTTCGGGAGGGGCCCCCTACGAGCAGTACTTC
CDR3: CASSSGGAPYEQYF

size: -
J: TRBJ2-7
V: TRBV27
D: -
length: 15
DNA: TGTGCCAGCAGTCTCCGGACGTCGGGAGAAGACGAGCAGTACTTC
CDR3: CASSLRTSGEDEQYF

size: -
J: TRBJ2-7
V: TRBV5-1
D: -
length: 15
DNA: TGCGCCAGCAGCCAAGGGACCGAAGTTTCCTACGAGCAGTACTTC
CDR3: CASSQGTEVSYEQYF

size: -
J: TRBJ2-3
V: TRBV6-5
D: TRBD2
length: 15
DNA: TGTGCCAGCTATCGGGCCGCGGGGGGAACAGATACGCAGTATTTT
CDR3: CASYRAAGGTDTQYF

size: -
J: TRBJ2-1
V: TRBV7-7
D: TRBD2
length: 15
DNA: TGTGCTAGCAGCTTAAGGGGTGGGGAGGGCTATGAGCAGTTCTTC
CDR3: CASSLRGGEGYEQFF

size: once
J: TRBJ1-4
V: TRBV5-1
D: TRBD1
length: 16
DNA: TGCGCCAGCAGCGCCGGGACAGGGGCGACTAATGAAAAACTGTTTTTT
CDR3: CASSAGTGATNEKLFF

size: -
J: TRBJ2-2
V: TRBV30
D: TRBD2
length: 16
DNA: TGTGCCTGGAGGAAGAGCGGGAGTTCGAACACCGGGGAGCTGTTTTTT
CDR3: CAWRKSGSSNTGELFF

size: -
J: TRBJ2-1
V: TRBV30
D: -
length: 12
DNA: TGTGCCTGGACTAGCATTTACAATGAGCAGTTCTTC
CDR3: CAWTSIYNEQFF

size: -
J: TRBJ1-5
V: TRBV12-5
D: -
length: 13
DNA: TGTGCTAGCGTTGTAGACGGGGGCCAGCCCCAGCATTTT
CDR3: CASVVDGGQPQHF

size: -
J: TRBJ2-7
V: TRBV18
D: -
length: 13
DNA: TGTGCCAGCTCACCCCCGGGGTCCTACGAGCAGTACTTC
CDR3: CASSPPGSYEQYF

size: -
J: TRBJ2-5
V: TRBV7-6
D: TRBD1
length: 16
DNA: TGTGCCAGCAGCGATCCCCTCCGGGACAGGGAAGAGACCCAGTACTTC
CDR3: CASSDPLRDREETQYF

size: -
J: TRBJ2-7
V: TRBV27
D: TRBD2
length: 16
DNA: TGTGCCAGCAGTTCCCGAGGGGTAGCGGGGGGCTACGAGCAGTACTTC
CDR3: CASSSRGVAGGYEQYF

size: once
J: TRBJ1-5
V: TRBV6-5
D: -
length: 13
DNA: TGTGCCAGCAGTTACGACGGCAATCAGCCCCAGCATTTT
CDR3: CASSYDGNQPQHF

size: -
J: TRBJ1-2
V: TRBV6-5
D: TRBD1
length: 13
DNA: TGTGCCAGTACGACAGGGGCAAGGTATGGCTACACCTTC
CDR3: CASTTGARYGYTF

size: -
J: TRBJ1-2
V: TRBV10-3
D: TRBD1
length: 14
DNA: TGTGCCATCAGTTGGACAGGGGATGGCTATGGCTACACCTTC
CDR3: CAISWTGDGYGYTF